This T cell receptor beta chain derives from a study of blood T cell repertoires in COVID-19. Study in general: Samples taken during acute and convalescent COVID-19 were collected in the United States, Italy and Spain.

Repertoires were generated with immunoSEQ multiplex PCR, while TCRdb's copy carries only in-frame clones and drops some. The table records roughly 41,000 clones, about 80% of them present only once. CDR1 is LNHDA, CDR2 SQIVND, per germline (reference sequence). J lost 6 bases, V lost 3 bases, and 7 bases had no gene match. CDR3 length equals 15 residues. This TCR came from a woman older than 75 with acute or convalescent COVID-19. The rearrangement uses TRBV19 and TRBJ1-5; 8 bases line up with TRBD1. Specimen: peripheral blood. As DNA, the CDR3 is TGTGCCAGTAGTATCCCAGGGGGCGAGGGTCAGCCCCAGCATTTT. This translates into CASSIPGGEGQPQHF.